This section outlines one T cell receptor beta chain sequence together with its context. What it recognizes is unknown. This CDR3 region has 14 residues. V lost 5 bases and J 8 bases, leaving 15 bases between the germline ends. Germline assignment: CDR1 PRHDT and CDR2 FYEKMQ (reference sequence). These data come from a study of cytomegalovirus exposure and HLA in healthy donors. General observations from the study: Earlier analysis yielded a pattern in which most TCR beta V segments were productive about 87% or about 30% of the time. As a later analysis showed, a missense DCLRE1C variant was linked to trimming of TCR beta V- and J-genes.

PCR amplification relied on 60 Vbeta primers (plus 13 Jbeta primers). TCRdb's copy holds only in-frame clones and misses some; the assay was immunoSEQ multiplex PCR. The table records 150,000 to 190,000 clones, roughly four fifths of them present only once. Specimen: PBMCs. The receptor comes from a man in his late teens or twenties in good health and CMV-seronegative. This chain connects TRBV13 to TRBJ1-4; maybe TRBD1 (6 bases). The CDR3, as DNA: TGTGCCAGCAGCCCAGACAGGCCCGGAGAAAAACTGTTTTTT. It translates to CASSPDRPGEKLFF.